A selection of T cell receptor beta chains follows, all from one sample in a study of blood T cells in healthy people across ages. Each CDR3 protein is one row after TCRdb ran MiXCR on the 5' RACE reads. The sample has some 1.5 million distinct CDR3 sequences; about 28% are singletons. The sequencing input was blood. These receptors came from a woman in her 30s in good health. The CDR3 runs from the conserved cysteine through the conserved F or W. A D gene is named only where the DNA matches it firmly. Clone size appears in some rows only: once, few, many, or a class for an expanded clone.

D: .; size: few; V: TRBV20-1; J: TRBJ2-7; DNA: TGCAGTGCCCAAAAAGGGGTCAGAGAGCAGTACTTC; CDR3: CSAQKGVREQYF
D: .; size: once; V: TRBV6-2/TRBV6-3; J: TRBJ1-1; DNA: TGTGTCAGCAGTTACCCCTCAGGTATACCCACTGAAGCTTTCTTT; CDR3: CVSSYPSGIPTEAFF
D: TRBD2; size: .; V: TRBV7-2; J: TRBJ2-1; DNA: TGTGCCACCCGCCGGAGCGGGGGGGCTCAGACGCTCAATGAGCAGTTCTTC; CDR3: CATRRSGGAQTLNEQFF
D: TRBD2; size: .; V: TRBV12-3/TRBV12-4; J: TRBJ2-1; DNA: TGTGCCAGCGTACTAGCGGGGGTCTCCTACGAGCAGTTCTTC; CDR3: CASVLAGVSYEQFF
D: .; size: few; V: TRBV6-5; J: TRBJ2-7; DNA: TGTGCCAGCAGTTACTCGACCCCGCCTTACGAGCAGTACTTC; CDR3: CASSYSTPPYEQYF
D: .; size: few; V: TRBV29-1; J: TRBJ1-5; DNA: TGCAGCGTTGTAGGGAATGGCAATCAGCCCCAGCATTTT; CDR3: CSVVGNGNQPQHF
D: TRBD2; size: few; V: TRBV18; J: TRBJ2-7; DNA: TGTGCCAGCTCAAGTCTAGCGGGAGGCCTTTCCTACGAGCAGTACTTC; CDR3: CASSSLAGGLSYEQYF
D: .; size: few; V: TRBV20-1; J: TRBJ1-1; DNA: TGCAGTGCTAGAAGAGGCTCGAAAGAGGCTTTCTTT; CDR3: CSARRGSKEAFF
D: .; size: .; V: TRBV20-1; J: TRBJ2-5; DNA: TGCAGTGCTAGAGGGAGCGGGCCCCAAGAGACCCAGTACTTC; CDR3: CSARGSGPQETQYF
D: TRBD2; size: .; V: TRBV30; J: TRBJ2-5; DNA: TGTGCCTGCCTACTAGCGGGGGGGTGGCCCGAGACCCAGTACTTC; CDR3: CACLLAGGWPETQYF
D: .; size: .; V: TRBV5-1; J: TRBJ1-2; DNA: TGCGCCAGCAGCTTGGCCCCGGATATCTATGGCTACACCTTC; CDR3: CASSLAPDIYGYTF